A single sample is the source of the 3 T cell receptor beta chains below, sequenced in a study of T cell repertoires in cytomegalovirus infection. These receptors lack a known antigen. From the reads, TCRdb called clonotypes with MiXCR, one entry per CDR3 protein. The table shows around 900,000 distinct CDR3 sequences, with around a third occurring only once. Sequencing used cultured CD8+ T cells from PBMCs, obtained from culture after CMV antigen stimulation. Every receptor here comes from a human donor in good health (CMV status not recorded). Some clones in this sample may be carry-over from other donors' samples.

This clonotype showed up many times. The V and J genes are TRBV7-6 and TRBJ2-2; possible D gene TRBD1, 6 bases. Germline V gives CDR1 SGHVS, CDR2 FNYEAQ. The length of the CDR3 is 17 residues. The V and J ends lost 7 bases and 2 bases respectively, with 20 bases between them. Here the CDR3 DNA reads TGTGCCAGCACTTGGCGTACAGCCAGGGGAAACACCGGGGAGCTGTTTTTT. As protein: CASTWRTARGNTGELFF.

This clonotype was counted at least ten times. V and J are TRBV7-9 and TRBJ1-1; 11 bases are shared with TRBD1. The V gene end was trimmed by 2 bases and the J gene end by 0 bases; junction bases not matched to a gene: 8. The CDR3 spans 18 residues. CDR1 and CDR2 (germline): SEHNR, FQNEAQ (reference sequence). CDR3 nucleotide sequence: TGTGCCAGCAGCTTATCCCCGGGACAGGGGGATATGAACACTGAAGCTTTCTTT. Its translation is CASSLSPGQGDMNTEAFF.

There are many counts of this clonotype. V is TRBV7-6 and J is TRBJ1-3; D gene unclear. The CDR3 has 18 amino acids. With 1 base removed from V and 0 bases from J, the gap between germline ends came to 16 bases. Germline assignment: CDR1 SGHVS and CDR2 FNYEAQ. The CDR3 is CASSLGPLGAPSGNTIYF. The CDR3 DNA follows: TGTGCCAGCAGCTTAGGCCCCCTAGGAGCACCCTCTGGAAACACCATATATTTT. Full variable domain (outside the CDR3, taken from reference TRBV7-6 and TRBJ1-3): GAGVSQSPRYKVTKRGQDVALRCDPISGHVSLYWYRQALGQGPEFLTYFNYEAQQDKSGLPNDRFSAERPEGSISTLTIQRTEQRDSAMYRCASSLGPLGAPSGNTIYFGEGSWLTVV.